This T cell receptor beta chain came from a study of identical twins. Study observations and caveats: Clonotypes of the beta chain that were abundant in cord blood carried fewer insertions (memory repertoires showed none).

Only healthy Caucasians were included as donors. This clonotype showed up many times. Antigen: not known. Trimming cost V 3 bases and J 3 bases, with 8 bases left between them. The CDR3 is made up of 13 amino acids. Unique molecular identifiers were present on cDNA, and template switching added a universal primer site. TCRdb reprocessed the 5' RACE reads via MiXCR and lists one record per CDR3 protein. The data hold 350,000 to 500,000 distinct CDR3 sequences, with 15% to 20% observed a single time. The TCR sequence derives from a man aged 50 to 59 in good health. The chain couples TRBV12-3 or TRBV12-4 to TRBJ1-2, with a possible D match to TRBD1 (5 bases). Material for sequencing was naive T cells sorted from blood. Written as DNA, the CDR3 is TGTGCCAGCAGTTTGGCAGGGCACTATGGCTACACCTTC. Translated, it gives CASSLAGHYGYTF.